This T cell receptor (beta chain) is from a study of T cells after yellow fever vaccination. Study in general: SMART-Seq v4 Ultra Low Input prepared the low-cell-number fractions. Findings and caveats of the study: There was a possibility that FACS-sorted repertoires contained abundant clonotypes contaminating from the bulk population.

Note on this clonotype: Antigen: not known.

Unmatched junction bases numbered 9, after V lost 4 bases and J lost 6 bases. This CDR3 is built from 15 residues. Germline V gene lookup returns CDR1 MNHNS and CDR2 SASEGT. TCRdb ran MiXCR on the 5' RACE reads and lists one entry per CDR3 protein. The table shows some 250,000 distinct CDR3 sequences, with 6.9% occurring only once. This specimen consisted of CD4+ T cells sorted from PBMCs, obtained 15 days after the yellow fever booster vaccination. The receptor's source is a man aged 25 to 40 who received the YFV17D yellow fever vaccine. This chain links TRBV6-1 with TRBJ1-2; 9 bases align to TRBD1. DNA for the CDR3: TGTGCCAGCAGTGCACCGGGACAGGGTATCGATGGCTACACCTTC. It is translated as CASSAPGQGIDGYTF.